This T cell receptor beta chain was captured by sequencing in a study of cytomegalovirus exposure and HLA in healthy donors (dated by TCRdb to the late 2010s). For the study in its entirety: In an earlier analysis of several hundred of the donors, approximately 260 Gb of sequence data and about 110 million unique TCR beta sequences from 180 million or so T cells were reported. An early release covering approximately 600 HLA-typed donors comprised approximately 300 gigabases of sequencing data and approximately 85 million unique TCR sequences. Of the 300 to 450 genotyped donors, around 81% fell in the genetic ancestry cluster associated with self-reported Caucasian donors. The study aimed to test whether cataloging public T cell receptors could reveal signatures of past pathogen exposure. The study used immunosequencing to profile the T cell repertoires of 666 subjects and linked those repertoires to cytomegalovirus serostatus. Along with the 666-subject first cohort, a separate validation cohort of some 130 different subjects was used. To predict cytomegalovirus infection status, the study combined high-throughput TCR immunosequencing, statistical association of individual TCRs with disease status, and machine learning. In a later analysis, previously published TCR beta repertoires from 670 or so donors were re-analyzed and high-resolution HLA genotyping was added so that TCR occurrence patterns could be studied. Rather than using new phenotypic data, the later analysis identified candidate immune exposures from TCR beta sequences and from how often those sequences occurred across donors. An earlier analysis of approximately 500 of the donors applied high-throughput TCR beta sequencing to assess whether each TCR beta V gene segment acted as functional or pseudogenic. Donor age, sex, ethnicity and CMV serostatus were collected together with the repertoire data. Genome-wide SNP genotypes for about three fifths of the roughly 670 donors were used in a later genetic analysis, which treated that subset as a discovery cohort. Every repertoire in the discovery cohort had been generated on one and the same sequencing platform. HLA typing covered class I and class II loci at four-digit resolution. Typing coverage differed by locus: A, B, C, DRB1 and DQB1 were typed in about 629-640 donors, DQA1 in roughly 510, DPA1 in nearly 610, and DPB1 in around 440. Roughly 5 DR-DQ haplotypes were handled as single units for association and clustering, since linkage in the cohort was strong. Among 398 genotyped donors of the cohort, an average of about 220,000 unique TCR beta nucleotide sequences was sequenced per donor, of which 15% to 20% were non-productive. Broader findings and caveats from the paper: A few of the identified cytomegalovirus-associated TCR beta chains were confirmed in vitro to be specific for cytomegalovirus antigens. Seventeen rarely observed V segments, including chromosome 9 orphons, were excluded from the earlier analysis of about 610 of the donors because counts were too low. Linkage disequilibrium might explain the correlated functional status among segregating V segments, but an unknown experimental factor could not be excluded. A later genetic analysis associated a missense DCLRE1C variant with V-gene and J-gene trimming of TCR beta chains, and an independent cohort replicated the association. According to a later genetic analysis, donors in an Asian-associated ancestry cluster had fewer N-insertions in productive TCRs than the approximately 630-donor mean. The classifier was reported to diagnose cytomegalovirus status with high specificity and sensitivity in both the original cohort and the validation cohort. In an earlier analysis of a few hundred of the donors, most TCR beta V segments were observed in productive rearrangements about 87% or about 30% of the time, broadly matching IMGT annotations. A further reported finding was that TCR beta sequences accurately predicted the HLA-A and HLA-B alleles for most subjects in the first cohort. Because some donors lacked HLA typing at each locus, the association tests relied only on the typed subset. CMV serostatus was the only immune exposure information available for the cohort. In a later analysis, several top co-occurrence clusters were reported to appear linked to parvovirus B19, influenza, CMV and Epstein-Barr virus. In a later analysis, the rate of TCR association differed among HLA loci, with DRB1 alleles having the most associated TCRs and HLA-C alleles having the fewest. The cohort was sequenced for TCR beta chains only, and without alpha or paired-chain data the features that could be detected were limited. The presence/absence analyses assumed that sequencing depth was roughly uniform across donors, and that assumption may not be true. In a later analysis, HLA-associated TCR beta chains were found to be more clonally expanded and to have lower generation probabilities than equally common non-associated chains. A cluster of highly shared sequence variants was judged likely to represent a technical artifact of the sequencing pipeline. According to a later analysis, most CMV-associated TCR beta chains appeared to be HLA-restricted, and the HLA associations seemed to be driven largely by CMV exposure. It was suggested by the authors that the approach could potentially be generalized to other disease states and immunological phenotypes. At a false discovery rate of 0.05, a later analysis linked under 20,000 TCR beta sequences to specific HLA alleles. Most TCR sequences were seen in very few donors, while some public TCRs were found in many individuals. In the study, some 180 TCR beta chains were listed as associated with cytomegalovirus. The 87-base-pair reads could not distinguish some IMGT-functional V segments, including TRBV6-2 and TRBV6-3, so those segments were excluded. When HLA alleles, especially DR and DQ, strongly co-occurred, TCR associations were difficult to assign to individual alleles.

The library was obtained by the immunoSEQ multiplex PCR assay. For the multiplex PCR, a mixture combining 60 forward primers for TCR Vbeta segments and 13 reverse primers for TCR Jbeta segments was used. A multiplex PCR assay on genomic DNA amplified the CDR3 region of rearranged TCR beta genes. The amplified TCR beta libraries were sequenced on the Illumina HiSeq System as 87-base-pair reads. The study's own analysis went as follows. A later analysis counted tens of millions of unique TCR beta chains across the 700 or so repertoires, and approximately 11 million of these chains were shared by at least two donors. Raw reads were error-corrected and collapsed into unique sequences with a nearest-neighbor algorithm that merged closely related sequences to remove PCR and sequencing errors. To assign V, D and J gene segments, CDR3 sequences were aligned to IMGT reference sequences. Each retained sequence needed at least a six-nucleotide match to both a V gene segment and a J gene segment. Rearrangements were classified as productive when the CDR3 lacked stop codons and remained in frame with V and J, and all other rearrangements were classified as non-productive. Following IMGT convention, CDR3 was defined as the stretch from the second conserved V-encoded cysteine up to the conserved J-encoded phenylalanine. The earlier analysis of a few hundred of the donors excluded any sequence lacking an unambiguous match to a single V gene segment. An earlier analysis of several hundred of the donors called V segments functional above 56.7% productive rearrangements and segregating when the between-donor standard deviation exceeded 5%. A statistical classification framework was built to diagnose cytomegalovirus status from the catalog of TCR beta chain sequences. In a later analysis, TCR nucleotide sequences were compared against IMGT/GENE-DB human TR gene sequences so that V and J genes could be assigned. A later analysis assigned CDR3 sequences and most-parsimonious VDJ recombination scenarios with the TCRdist pipeline. In a later analysis, each TCR beta chain was defined by its CDR3 amino acid sequence together with its V-gene family, and reads without a unique V-gene family were excluded. To address suspected cross-contamination and a sequencing artifact, a later analysis removed several hundred highly shared, low-generation-probability nucleotide sequences. A later analysis calculated a clonal expansion index for each public chain from normalized within-repertoire ranks of inferred template counts. Generation probabilities in a later analysis came from a VDJ recombination model fitted to out-of-frame rearrangements, and those results were checked against IGoR. In a later analysis, hypergeometric tests were used to score TCR-TCR, TCR-HLA and TCR-CMV co-occurrence, with a repertoire-size bias correction applied to TCR pairs. A later analysis estimated false discovery rates by permuting HLA or CMV assignments 20 times. In a later analysis, co-occurring TCRs were grouped using DBSCAN, with TCRdist sequence similarity added in when clustering inside HLA-allele-positive subsets. Co-occurrence clustering excluded repertoires with fewer than 30,000 or more than 120,000 public chains, plus five with anomalous nucleotide sharing. TCRdb obtained this table from immuneACCESS and retained in-frame rearrangements with V and J assigned. These tables miss some clones; where compared with another copy, unresolved V genes account for less than half of the shortfall, and the remainder is unexplained. That table gives V, J and clone size, and the DNA gave D and trimming. The table for this sample lists just under 250,000 clones; more than 75% of them were counted only once. Around 5.7% of the sample rests with the top ten.

This clone was recorded a few times. Its antigen is currently not known. No per-base quality is available; no much larger clone lies one base away. The germline V gene (reference sequence) sets CDR1 to WNHNN and CDR2 to SYGVQD. The germline V and J ends show losses of 6 bases and 7 bases respectively, and no gene match explains 5 bases of the junction. From the cysteine up to the phenylalanine, the CDR3 has a length of 14 residues. The retained sequence is limited to the CDR3, 42 bases, with the frame set at the first base. In total, about 650 healthy bone marrow donors made up the cohort. At the time of sampling, all cohort members were nominally healthy, though unrecorded immune exposures were likely present. The donor tested CMV seropositive and was one of the 289 seropositive cohort members. A peripheral blood sample was collected from each donor, and TCR beta sequencing was performed on peripheral blood mononuclear cells. The Qiagen DNeasy Blood Extraction Kit was used to extract genomic DNA from the blood cell samples.

The receptor was derived from a woman between 40 and 50 years old in good health and CMV-seropositive. The V and J segments used are TRBV10-1 and TRBJ1-6, with 8 bases aligning to TRBD1. Material: PBMCs. The CDR3 region has the sequence CASSLGQANSPLHF. The sequenced DNA: TGCGCCAGCAGCTTGGGACAGGCGAATTCACCCCTCCACTTT.